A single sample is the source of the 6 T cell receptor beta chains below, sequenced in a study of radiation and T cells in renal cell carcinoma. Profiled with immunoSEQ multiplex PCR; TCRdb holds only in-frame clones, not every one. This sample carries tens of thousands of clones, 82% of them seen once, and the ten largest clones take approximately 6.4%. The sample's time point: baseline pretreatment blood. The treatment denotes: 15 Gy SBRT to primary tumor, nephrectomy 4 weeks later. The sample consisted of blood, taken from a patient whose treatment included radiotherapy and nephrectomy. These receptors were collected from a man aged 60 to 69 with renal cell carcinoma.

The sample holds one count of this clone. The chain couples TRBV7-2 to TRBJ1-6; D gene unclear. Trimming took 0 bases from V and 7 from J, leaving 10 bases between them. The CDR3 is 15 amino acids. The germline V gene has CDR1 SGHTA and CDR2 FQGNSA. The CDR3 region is CASSLAGPPNSPLHF. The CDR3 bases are TGTGCCAGCAGCTTAGCCGGGCCCCCGAATTCACCCCTCCACTTT.

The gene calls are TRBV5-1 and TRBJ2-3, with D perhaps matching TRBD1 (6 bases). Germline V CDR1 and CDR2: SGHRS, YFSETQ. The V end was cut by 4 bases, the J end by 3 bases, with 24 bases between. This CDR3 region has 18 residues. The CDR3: CASSGTLGADVITDTQYF. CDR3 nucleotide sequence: TGCGCCAGCAGCGGGACACTCGGGGCCGACGTTATAACAGATACGCAGTATTTT.

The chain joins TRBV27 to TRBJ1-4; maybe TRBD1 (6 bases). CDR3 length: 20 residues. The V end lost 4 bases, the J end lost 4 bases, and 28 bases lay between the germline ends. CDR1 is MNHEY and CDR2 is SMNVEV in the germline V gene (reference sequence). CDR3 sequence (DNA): TGTGCCAGCAGTTCCGAAAGCCCGACAGGACCCCCTCTCGTTAATGAAAAACTGTTTTTT. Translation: CASSSESPTGPPLVNEKLFF.

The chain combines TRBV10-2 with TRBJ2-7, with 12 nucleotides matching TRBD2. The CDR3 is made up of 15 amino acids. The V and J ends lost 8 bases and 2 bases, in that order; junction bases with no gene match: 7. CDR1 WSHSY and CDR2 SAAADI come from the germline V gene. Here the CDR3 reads CASGGTSGSPYEQYF. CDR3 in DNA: TGCGCCAGCGGGGGGACTAGCGGGTCCCCCTACGAGCAGTACTTC.

CDR3 region: CAISESPGTGGPTSTDTQYF. The CDR3, as DNA: TGTGCCATCAGTGAGTCACCTGGGACTGGAGGACCGACAAGCACAGATACGCAGTATTTT. This rearrangement joins TRBV10-3 to TRBJ2-3, with D maybe TRBD2 (6 bases). Trimming cost V 0 bases and J 0 bases, with 22 bases left between them. The V gene's germline CDR1 is ENHRY and CDR2 SYGVKD. This CDR3 is 20 amino acids long.

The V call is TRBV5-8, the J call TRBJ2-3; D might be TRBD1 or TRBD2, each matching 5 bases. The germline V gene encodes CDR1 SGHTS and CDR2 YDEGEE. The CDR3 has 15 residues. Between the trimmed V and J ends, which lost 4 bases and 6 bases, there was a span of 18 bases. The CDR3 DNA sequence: TGTGCCAGCAGCCCCGGGGCAGCCCCTATGGATACGCAGTATTTT. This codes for CASSPGAAPMDTQYF.